The 10 T cell receptor beta chains presented below share a single source sample, sequenced in a study of Graves' ophthalmopathy and Graves' hyperthyroidism. TCR beta CDR3 amplification used RNA transcripts. RT-PCR in the first round used HTBI primers; a second-round multiplex PCR followed. A single record per CDR3 protein comes from TCRdb applying MiXCR to the multiplex PCR reads. The sample lists around 520,000 distinct CDR3 sequences; about 35% were seen once. The material sequenced was peripheral blood or thyroid tissue (not recorded which). The receptors were gathered from an adult man with Graves' hyperthyroidism.

This sequence joins TRBV25-1 and TRBJ2-7; 12 bases are a match to TRBD2. With V trimmed by 4 bases and J by 5 bases, 12 bases remained unmatched. Germline values: CDR1 MGHDK, CDR2 SYGVNS. CDR3 size: 17 residues. CDR3 coding DNA: TGTGCCAGCAGTGGCCTATCTAGCGGGGGGGCCAGCCACGAGCAGTACTTC. Protein sequence: CASSGLSSGGASHEQYF.

The chain has TRBV20-1 and TRBJ2-7, with 8 bases that match TRBD2. Germline V gives CDR1 DFQATT, CDR2 SNEGSKA (reference sequence). V shed 3 bases and J 0 bases; nucleotides not matched to a gene: 4. The CDR3 spans 14 residues. For the CDR3, the DNA is TGCAGTGCTAGGACTAGCGCCCACTCCTACGAGCAGTACTTC. This gives the protein CSARTSAHSYEQYF.

The V and J genes are TRBV20-1 and TRBJ1-5, with D possibly matching TRBD1 (5 bases). From germline, CDR1 is DFQATT and CDR2 SNEGSKA (reference sequence). CDR3 length: 14 residues. V lost 1 base to trimming and J lost 0 bases, with 7 bases between them. In DNA form, the CDR3 reads TGCAGTGCTAGAGGGACACCTAGCAATCAGCCCCAGCATTTT. Translated: CSARGTPSNQPQHF.

This clonotype was counted many times. V is TRBV3-1 and J is TRBJ1-1; the D is unclear. V was shortened by 1 base and J by 8 bases, with 14 bases between the two germline ends. Germline V lookup: CDR1 LGHDT, CDR2 YNNKEL (reference sequence). The CDR3 extends over 14 amino acids. CDR3: CASSQALGIREAFF. As DNA, the CDR3 is TGTGCCAGCAGCCAAGCGTTGGGGATTAGGGAAGCTTTCTTT.

On this clonotype: A read error is possible here, since a much larger clone lies one base away. The CDR3 loop is CASGLVGGGYTGELFF. The CDR3 bases are TGCGCCAGCGGCTTGGTCGGCGGGGGATACACCGGGGAGCTGTTTTTT. The chain joins TRBV5-1 to TRBJ2-2; 7 nucleotides match TRBD2. The CDR3 totals 16 residues. Germline values: CDR1 SGHRS, CDR2 YFSETQ.

V gene TRBV3-1 combines with J gene TRBJ2-7; D gene ambiguous. The CDR3 runs to 13 residues. Trimming stripped 0 bases from V and 4 bases from J, with 7 bases between. Germline CDR1 LGHDT, CDR2 YNNKEL (reference sequence). CDR3 in DNA: TGTGCCAGCAGCCAAGATCGGCAGTACGAGCAGTACTTC. Residues: CASSQDRQYEQYF.

This clonotype was counted at least ten times. This chain connects TRBV7-9 to TRBJ1-1; no firm D call. The CDR3 loop spans 13 amino acids. Trimming pared 1 base from V and 1 base from J, leaving 4 bases between. Looked up from germline, CDR1 is SEHNR and CDR2 is FQNEAQ (reference sequence). CDR3 coding DNA: TGTGCCAGCAGCTTAGAGGCGAACACTGAAGCTTTCTTT. Protein product: CASSLEANTEAFF.

This clonotype was detected only a few times. The chain carries TRBV7-9 and TRBJ2-7; D ambiguous. The germline gives CDR1 SEHNR, CDR2 FQNEAQ (reference sequence). Trimming shortened V by 2 bases and J by 7 bases, and 9 bases separated the two germline ends. The CDR3 runs 12 residues. The CDR3 DNA follows: TGTGCCAGCAGCTTATCCCAAGTTGAGCAGTACTTC. It yields the protein CASSLSQVEQYF.

This clonotype turned up a few times. V usage is TRBV12-3 or TRBV12-4 and J usage is TRBJ2-2; tentative D call: TRBD2 (6 bases). The ends were cut back, 3 bases at V and 7 bases at J, with 15 bases in the middle. This CDR3 spans 15 amino acids. For the CDR3, the DNA is TGTGCCAGCAGTTTTTACGGGAGAGGGGTCGGGGAGCTGTTTTTT. It encodes CASSFYGRGVGELFF.

The chain recombines TRBV2 with TRBJ1-1; 7 positions agree with TRBD1. Trimming took 6 bases from V and 7 from J; bases not matched to a gene: 5. The germline CDR1 and CDR2 sequences are SNHLY and FYNNEI. This CDR3 is built from 12 residues. The CDR3 loop reads CASSRGSFEAFF. The CDR3 region has the DNA TGTGCCAGCAGCAGGGGGTCCTTTGAAGCTTTCTTT.